The 25 T cell receptor beta chains reported below all come from one sample, sequenced in a study of blood T cell repertoires in COVID-19. Only in-frame clones appear in the TCRdb table, and some are missing; sequencing was by immunoSEQ multiplex PCR. This sample has about 230,000 clones, with roughly 83% found just once. Sequenced sample: peripheral blood. These receptors all come from a man aged 40-49 years with acute or convalescent COVID-19.

The sample holds a few counts of this clone. The V call is TRBV6-1, the J call TRBJ2-7, with 7 bases that match TRBD1. The trim removed 2 bases at V and 2 bases at J, leaving 6 bases unmatched. CDR1 and CDR2 (germline): MNHNS, SASEGT. The CDR3 sequence is 15 residues long. This CDR3 is CASSETHRGPYEQYF. In DNA form, the CDR3 reads TGTGCCAGCAGTGAAACCCACAGGGGACCCTACGAGCAGTACTTC.

This clone came up once. The chain joins TRBV2 to TRBJ1-4; tentative D call: TRBD1 (5 bases). Trimming took off 2 bases at V and 8 bases at J, with 12 bases between the two ends. CDR1 is SNHLY, CDR2 FYNNEI, per germline. CDR3 size: 14 residues. CDR3 region: CASSEIQGMEKLFF. For the CDR3, the DNA is TGTGCCAGCAGTGAAATCCAGGGTATGGAAAAACTGTTTTTT.

V is TRBV7-8 and J is TRBJ2-1, with a tentative D call TRBD2 (6 bases). V lost 4 bases and J lost 5, with 9 bases in between. This CDR3 is 13 amino acids long. Germline CDR1 reads SGHVS; CDR2 reads FQNEAQ. The CDR3, as DNA: TGTGCCAGCAGCTACGGGGGTCACAATGAGCAGTTCTTC. The encoded protein is CASSYGGHNEQFF. Looking up the rest from reference TRBV7-8 and TRBJ2-1 gives the full variable domain: GAGVSQSPRYKVAKRGQDVALRCDPISGHVSLFWYQQALGQGPEFLTYFQNEAQLDKSGLPSDRFFAERPEGSVSTLKIQRTQQEDSAVYLCASSYGGHNEQFFGPGTRLTVL.

This clone has only a few counts. The rearrangement joins TRBV4-1 to TRBJ2-3; possibly TRBD2 for D (6 bases). The germline gives CDR1 MGHRA, CDR2 YSYEKL. Trimming left V 2 bases short and J 1 base short, with 10 bases between. The CDR3 runs to 15 residues. This chain's CDR3 is CASSQSGARTDTQYF. The CDR3 nucleotides read TGCGCCAGCAGCCAATCGGGAGCCCGCACAGATACGCAGTATTTT.

The chain employs TRBV19 and TRBJ1-5; TRBD1 agrees at 8 bases. This CDR3 has 15 residues. The ends lost 3 bases at V and 7 bases at J; junction bases unmatched: 8. Germline lookup yields CDR1 LNHDA and CDR2 SQIVND (reference sequence). For the CDR3, the DNA is TGTGCCAGTAGTATGTCGACAGGGGCACGGCAGCCCCAGCATTTT. As protein: CASSMSTGARQPQHF.

The chain couples TRBV27 to TRBJ2-5; D unresolved. V was pared by 5 bases and J by 7 bases, with 14 bases between. The CDR3 contains 13 residues. From germline, CDR1 is MNHEY and CDR2 SMNVEV (reference sequence). DNA for the CDR3: TGTGCCAGCAGTCACACGAGCGACGGGACCCAGTACTTC. This gives the protein CASSHTSDGTQYF.

This clone was counted only a few times. CDR3 coding DNA: TGCAGCGTCAGAACGGGTAGCACAGATACGCAGTATTTT. Translating it yields CSVRTGSTDTQYF. The chain has TRBV29-1 and TRBJ2-3; no firm D call. The V end lost 6 bases, the J end lost 0 bases, and 10 bases lay between the germline ends. This CDR3 is built from 13 residues. Germline V lookup: CDR1 SQVTM, CDR2 ANQGSEA.

The chain uses TRBV6-1 and TRBJ1-5, with D maybe TRBD1 (6 bases). There are 13 residues in the CDR3. CDR1 is MNHNS and CDR2 is SASEGT in the germline V gene. Deletions cut 1 base from V and 6 bases from J, with 7 bases between. The CDR3 coding sequence is TGTGCCAGCAGTGAAGTGGGGGCTCAGCCCCAGCATTTT. It encodes CASSEVGAQPQHF.

V usage is TRBV5-6 and J usage is TRBJ1-1; the match to TRBD1 covers 7 bases. The trim removed 7 bases at V and 6 bases at J, leaving 9 bases unmatched. The CDR3 runs to 13 residues. Germline V gene data show CDR1 as SGHDT and CDR2 as YYEEEE. In nucleotides, the CDR3 is TGTGCCAGCGGCCTTACAGGGGCACCTGAAGCTTTCTTT. Translation: CASGLTGAPEAFF.

This clone was counted a few times. The chain is built from TRBV5-1 and TRBJ2-6, with no clear D. Germline V lookup: CDR1 SGHRS, CDR2 YFSETQ. The CDR3 is 14 residues long. V lost 0 bases and J 2 bases, leaving 3 bases between the germline ends. The CDR3 coding sequence is TGCGCCAGCAGCTTGGCCACTGGGGCCAACGTCCTGACTTTC. Its protein is CASSLATGANVLTF.

The chain couples TRBV7-2 to TRBJ2-3; TRBD2 aligns across 8 bases. This CDR3 region has 15 residues. Germline-derived CDR1 and CDR2 are SGHTA and FQGNSA. The V and J ends lost 5 bases and 1 base, in that order; junction bases with no gene match: 5. The CDR3 DNA reads as TGTGCCAGCAGCCCCCCGACTAGCGGCACAGATACGCAGTATTTT. Residues: CASSPPTSGTDTQYF. The variable domain in full, with the rest retrieved from reference TRBV7-2 and TRBJ2-3, is GAGVSQSPSNKVTEKGKDVELRCDPISGHTALYWYRQSLGQGLEFLIYFQGNSAPDKSGLPSDRFSAERTGGSVSTLTIQRTQQEDSAVYLCASSPPTSGTDTQYFGPGTRLTVL.

The genes are TRBV6-5 and TRBJ1-2; the D is unclear. V was shortened by 4 bases and J by 0 bases, with 15 bases between the two germline ends. There are 16 residues in the CDR3. The V gene's germline CDR1 is MNHEY and CDR2 SVGAGI. The CDR3: CASSSTWLNPNYGYTF. CDR3 DNA sequence: TGTGCCAGCAGTTCCACTTGGTTAAACCCTAACTATGGCTACACCTTC.

The J gene is TRBJ1-1, the V gene TRBV19, with TRBD1 matching 10 bases. Looked up from germline, CDR1 is LNHDA and CDR2 is SQIVND (reference sequence). The trim removed 4 bases at V and 11 bases at J, leaving 13 bases unmatched. The CDR3 sequence is 15 residues long. The CDR3 spells CASSTGQGGLRQAFF. The DNA of the CDR3 is TGTGCCAGTAGTACCGGACAGGGGGGACTACGACAGGCTTTCTTT.

This chain links TRBV10-1 with TRBJ2-5; D is unresolved. Germline lookup yields CDR1 WNHNN and CDR2 SYGVQD (reference sequence). The length of the CDR3 is 13 residues. The V and J ends lost 3 bases and 2 bases respectively, with 7 bases between them. CDR3 sequence: CASSENWQETQYF. Written as DNA, the CDR3 is TGCGCCAGCAGTGAAAACTGGCAAGAGACCCAGTACTTC.

This chain joins TRBV19 and TRBJ2-7; weak D call: TRBD1 (6 bases). CDR3 length: 15 residues. Germline CDR1 LNHDA, CDR2 SQIVND (reference sequence). Trimming took off 5 bases at V and 2 bases at J, with 16 bases between the two ends. The CDR3 sequence: CASSQAPGHTYEQYF. The CDR3 DNA follows: TGTGCCAGTAGTCAAGCACCGGGACATACCTACGAGCAGTACTTC.

This sequence joins TRBV28 and TRBJ1-5; D ambiguous. V was cut by 2 bases and J by 1 base, with 9 bases left in between. In germline, CDR1 is MDHEN, CDR2 SYDVKM. CDR3 length: 15 amino acids. In nucleotides, the CDR3 is TGTGCCAGCAGTTTAGGAGGGATAAGCAATCAGCCCCAGCATTTT. Translation gives CASSLGGISNQPQHF.

This chain uses TRBV19 with TRBJ1-2; TRBD1 agrees at 10 bases. The germline V gene has CDR1 LNHDA and CDR2 SQIVND (reference sequence). V lost 5 bases, J lost 8 bases, and 5 bases stayed unmatched. The CDR3 is made up of 13 amino acids. CDR3 region: CASSDRGRGGYTF. In nucleotides, the CDR3 is TGTGCCAGTAGTGACAGGGGGCGAGGAGGCTACACCTTC.

V is TRBV19 and J is TRBJ2-2; 9 bases match TRBD2. Germline V gene lookup returns CDR1 LNHDA and CDR2 SQIVND (reference sequence). The CDR3 has 14 amino acids. Trimming at V came to 9 bases and at J to 1 base, leaving 3 bases not matched to a gene. The CDR3, as DNA: TGTGCCAGCCTGACTAGCGGGAACACCGGGGAGCTGTTTTTT. Translation: CASLTSGNTGELFF.

This clone was seen more than once but under ten times. The V call is TRBV11-2, the J call TRBJ1-4; no clear D gene. V lost 8 bases to trimming and J lost 0 bases, with 10 bases between them. The CDR3 extends over 14 amino acids. The germline V gene has CDR1 SGHAT and CDR2 FQNNGV. The CDR3 here is CASGPSTTNEKLFF. The CDR3 DNA sequence: TGTGCCAGCGGTCCGAGCACAACTAATGAAAAACTGTTTTTT.

This clone has more than one count but fewer than ten. V and J are TRBV2 and TRBJ1-2; D remains unclear. The germline V gene encodes CDR1 SNHLY and CDR2 FYNNEI. Trimming pared 3 bases from V and 0 bases from J, leaving 17 bases between. The CDR3 loop spans 17 amino acids. The CDR3 sequence is CASSEEGSLTSNYGYTF. In nucleotides, the CDR3 is TGTGCCAGCAGTGAGGAGGGCAGCCTTACTTCTAACTATGGCTACACCTTC. Based on the CDR3 plus reference TRBV2 and TRBJ1-2, the full variable domain is EPEVTQTPSHQVTQMGQEVILRCVPISNHLYFYWYRQILGQKVEFLVSFYNNEISEKSEIFDDQFSVERPDGSNFTLKIRSTKLEDSAMYFCASSEEGSLTSNYGYTFGSGTRLTVV.

As concerns this clone: The same CDR3 can be traced to other DNA sequences in this sample. The CDR3 loop reads CASSLGYSNYGYTF. The CDR3 coding sequence is TGTGCCAGCAGCTTAGGGTACAGTAACTATGGCTACACCTTC. V is TRBV7-2 and J is TRBJ1-2; D not resolved. V was pared by 1 base and J by 1 base, with 7 bases between. The CDR3 contains 14 residues. Germline assignment: CDR1 SGHTA and CDR2 FQGNSA.

V is TRBV9 and J is TRBJ1-6; TRBD1 might be the D (6 bases). V was clipped by 0 bases and J by 8 bases, with 6 bases between them. CDR3 size: 13 residues. CDR1 and CDR2 from the germline V gene are SGDLS and YYNGEE. The CDR3 region has the DNA TGTGCCAGCAGCGTAGCAGGGGATTCACCCCTCCACTTT. It specifies CASSVAGDSPLHF.

The rearrangement links TRBV7-9 to TRBJ1-2, with D tentatively TRBD1 (6 bases). From germline, CDR1 is SEHNR and CDR2 FQNEAQ (reference sequence). Between the trimmed V and J ends, which lost 1 base and 0 bases, there was a span of 12 bases. The CDR3 is 16 amino acids. In nucleotides, the CDR3 is TGTGCCAGCAGCTTAGGACAGGTACAAGCTAACTATGGCTACACCTTC. Its translation: CASSLGQVQANYGYTF.

The genes are TRBV27 and TRBJ1-1, with a tentative D call TRBD1 (6 bases). Trimming pared 4 bases from V and 1 base from J, leaving 10 bases between. The CDR3 is 14 residues long. Per germline, CDR1 MNHEY and CDR2 SMNVEV (reference sequence). CDR3 bases: TGTGCCAGCAGTTCGAGACAGGCGAACACTGAAGCTTTCTTT. Protein product: CASSSRQANTEAFF.

The J gene is TRBJ1-2, the V gene TRBV19; 7 bases are shared with TRBD1. V lost 3 bases and J lost 7; bases outside the gene matches: 11. The CDR3 runs 15 residues. The germline gives CDR1 LNHDA, CDR2 SQIVND (reference sequence). CDR3: CASSIGRGRVPGYTF. CDR3 coding DNA: TGTGCCAGTAGTATCGGTAGGGGGCGAGTCCCTGGCTACACCTTC.